This entry lists 14 T cell receptor beta chains sequenced from one sample in a study of regulatory T cells in long-lasting Graves disease. The authors built TCR beta libraries using iRepertoire HTBI primers and Arm-PCR of CDR3 regions. Via MiXCR, TCRdb re-called the multiplex PCR reads, giving one row per CDR3 protein. The table records 350,000 to 400,000 distinct CDR3 sequences, around 16% of them present only once. Time point meaning: newly diagnosed GD, antithyroid drugs for less than 3 months. With RNA extracted from PBMCs as input, the TCR library was made. The sequences come from peripheral blood mononuclear cells (PBMCs), collected at new diagnosis, from a patient treated with antithyroid drugs. The receptors were sampled from a female donor with Graves disease.

This chain joins TRBV20-1 and TRBJ1-1; a possible D gene is TRBD1 (5 bases). CDR1 DFQATT and CDR2 SNEGSKA come from the germline V gene (reference sequence). This CDR3 is built from 15 residues. Trimming took off 0 bases at V and 5 bases at J, with 16 bases between the two ends. CDR3 sequence (DNA): TGCAGTGCTAGAGATCTCGGCAGGGTAGGGACTGAAGCTTTCTTT. It yields the protein CSARDLGRVGTEAFF.

Many counts were recorded for this clonotype. The chain joins TRBV7-9 to TRBJ1-1; weak D call: TRBD1 (5 bases). Trimming pared 3 bases from V and 1 base from J, leaving 12 bases between. Germline CDR1 reads SEHNR; CDR2 reads FQNEAQ (reference sequence). The length of the CDR3 is 15 residues. This CDR3 is CASSLLQTENTEAFF. The CDR3, as DNA: TGTGCCAGCAGCTTGCTCCAGACAGAGAACACTGAAGCTTTCTTT.

This clonotype was seen at least ten times. The chain uses TRBV4-1 and TRBJ2-2; the match to TRBD1 covers 9 bases. V gave up 6 bases and J gave up 3 bases; unmatched junction bases: 8. The CDR3 is made up of 16 amino acids. In germline, CDR1 is MGHRA, CDR2 YSYEKL. The chain's CDR3 is CASRPRQGGDTGELFF. CDR3 in DNA: TGCGCCAGCAGGCCGAGACAGGGGGGAGACACCGGGGAGCTGTTTTTT.

There are many counts of this clonotype. The CDR3 DNA sequence: TGTGCCAGCAGTGCCTTCGGGACCAAATTTCAGGCAGATACGCAGTATTTT. Amino acid sequence: CASSAFGTKFQADTQYF. The chain employs TRBV2 and TRBJ2-3; D might be TRBD1 or TRBD2, each matching 5 bases. Trimming left V 4 bases short and J 4 bases short, with 21 bases between. CDR1 and CDR2 (germline): SNHLY, FYNNEI. The CDR3 runs to 17 residues.

V and J are TRBV7-2 and TRBJ2-6; D gene ambiguous. Germline-derived CDR1 and CDR2 are SGHTA and FQGNSA. The CDR3 extends over 15 amino acids. Trimming took off 0 bases at V and 7 bases at J, with 10 bases between the two ends. CDR3 protein: CASSLAVDGANVLTF. The CDR3 bases are TGTGCCAGCAGCTTAGCCGTGGACGGAGCCAACGTCCTGACTTTC.

This clonotype occurred many times. This sequence joins TRBV12-3 or TRBV12-4 and TRBJ1-2; 9 positions agree with TRBD1. The CDR3 is 13 amino acids. Losses at the gene ends were 5 bases for V and 6 bases for J; bases not matched to a gene: 4. The CDR3 sequence: CASSHGTGNGYTF. CDR3 nucleotide sequence: TGTGCCAGCAGTCACGGGACAGGGAATGGCTACACCTTC.

This clonotype showed up just a few times. V and J are TRBV27 and TRBJ2-3; maybe TRBD2 (5 bases). With 1 base removed from V and 4 bases from J, the gap between germline ends came to 18 bases. The germline V gene has CDR1 MNHEY and CDR2 SMNVEV (reference sequence). The CDR3 length is 17 residues. CDR3 protein: CASSLFRGPLCPDTQYF. The CDR3 DNA reads as TGTGCCAGCAGTTTATTCAGAGGGCCGTTATGCCCAGATACGCAGTATTTT.

This clonotype showed up just a few times. This chain links TRBV5-5 with TRBJ2-3; 7 positions agree with TRBD2. Germline V gene sequence: CDR1 SGHKS, CDR2 YYEKEE (reference sequence). The trim removed 2 bases at V and 2 bases at J, leaving 8 bases unmatched. The length of the CDR3 is 16 residues. The CDR3, as DNA: TGTGCCAGCAGCTTTCGGTGGGGGGGTAACACAGATACGCAGTATTTT. The encoded protein is CASSFRWGGNTDTQYF.

The table lists this clonotype with a few counts. It may be a read error: a sequence one base away is much more abundant. The V call is TRBV13, the J call TRBJ2-2; 12 bases are a match to TRBD2. The J segment lost 1 base and the V segment lost 5 bases, leaving 2 bases of the junction unmatched. CDR3 size: 16 residues. The germline V gene has CDR1 PRHDT and CDR2 FYEKMQ (reference sequence). CDR3 bases: TGTGCCAGCAGCCCGGGACTAGCGGGGAACACCGGGGAGCTGTTTTTT. The encoded protein is CASSPGLAGNTGELFF.

This clonotype was seen a handful of times. J is TRBJ2-7 and V is TRBV6-2 or TRBV6-3, with D tentatively TRBD1 (5 bases). Germline lookup yields CDR1 MNHEY and CDR2 SVGEGT. V dropped 5 bases and J dropped 5 bases, with 19 bases sitting between them. The CDR3 sequence is 15 residues long. The CDR3 spells CASSERLQGIHEQYF. CDR3 nucleotides: TGTGCCAGCAGTGAAAGGCTCCAGGGTATCCACGAGCAGTACTTC.

CDR3 bases: TGTGCCAGCACTTCAGTGGCCAATGAGCAGTTCTTC. Its protein product is CASTSVANEQFF. V usage is TRBV27 and J usage is TRBJ2-1; D gene unclear. V dropped 7 bases and J dropped 6 bases, with 10 bases sitting between them. The CDR3 spans 12 residues. CDR1 MNHEY and CDR2 SMNVEV come from the germline V gene (reference sequence).

The sample holds a few counts of this clonotype. The rearrangement uses TRBV6-2 or TRBV6-3 and TRBJ2-1; D call uncertain. CDR1 and CDR2 (germline): MNHEY, SVGEGT. The V gene lost 0 bases and the J gene lost 6 bases, with 9 bases spanning the gap. The CDR3 loop spans 14 amino acids. The CDR3 protein is CASSYSSRTNEQFF. The DNA for the CDR3 is TGTGCCAGCAGTTACTCGTCTAGAACCAATGAGCAGTTCTTC.

This clonotype has ten or more counts. The V gene is TRBV20-1, the J gene TRBJ1-6, with 9 nucleotides matching TRBD1. Per the germline V gene, CDR1 is DFQATT and CDR2 is SNEGSKA (reference sequence). Germline trimming cut 3 bases from V and 9 bases from J; bases unmatched to any gene: 12. The CDR3 totals 16 residues. CDR3 sequence (DNA): TGCAGTGCTAGGGGACAGGGAGAAGATATCGGTTCACCCCTCCACTTT. This sequence encodes CSARGQGEDIGSPLHF.

This clonotype came up many times. This chain links TRBV5-4 with TRBJ1-1; no firm D call. In germline, CDR1 is SGHNT, CDR2 YYREEE (reference sequence). V was pared by 4 bases and J by 7 bases, with 11 bases between. This CDR3 is 12 amino acids long. The CDR3 here is CASSRTPGEAFF. DNA for the CDR3: TGTGCCAGCAGCCGGACCCCCGGTGAAGCTTTCTTT. The full variable domain, rest sourced from reference TRBV5-4 and TRBJ1-1, is ETGVTQSPTHLIKTRGQQVTLRCSSQSGHNTVSWYQQALGQGPQFIFQYYREEENGRGNFPPRFSGLQFPNYSSELNVNALELDDSALYLCASSRTPGEAFFGQGTRLTVV.